Described below is a single TCR beta chain sequence and its context. Its specificity is not known. TCRdb reanalysed the reads using MiXCR and keeps one entry per CDR3 protein. The table lists 350,000 to 500,000 distinct CDR3 sequences, roughly a third of them singletons. This specimen belongs to a study of T cell repertoires in cytomegalovirus infection. Findings of the study overall: People with CMV and the relevant HLA were identified by cumulative public TCR beta family frequency. Clonotypes of TCR beta that were HLA-C-restricted and CMV-specific dominated the ex vivo response.

Germline values: CDR1 SNHLY, CDR2 FYNNEI. The CDR3 is 13 amino acids. V was clipped by 6 bases and J by 5 bases, with 13 bases between them. Material: PBMCs. This sequence was found in a human donor in good health (CMV status not recorded). Some clones in this sample may be carry-over from other donors' samples. The chain has TRBV2 and TRBJ2-5; D perhaps matches TRBD2 (5 bases). The CDR3 DNA is TGTGCCAGCAGGGACGGGGTGGGGGAGACCCAGTACTTC. It is translated as CASRDGVGETQYF.